These 14 T cell receptor beta chains originate from one sample sequenced in a study of T cell repertoires in cytomegalovirus infection. No antigens are known for them. TCRdb reprocessed the reads with MiXCR, giving one entry per CDR3 protein. Here the sample spans hundreds of thousands of distinct CDR3 sequences, around a third being singletons. The sample was cultured PBMCs, taken from culture after CMV antigen stimulation. The origin of the receptors is a human donor in good health (CMV status not recorded). Some clones in this sample may be carry-over from other donors' samples.

This clonotype was detected only a few times. The chain is built from TRBV7-4 and TRBJ2-5; TRBD2 is a possible D gene (6 bases). The CDR3 runs to 17 residues. The ends were cut back, 1 base at V and 8 bases at J, with 23 bases in the middle. The germline V gene encodes CDR1 SGHVT and CDR2 SQSDAQ. For the CDR3, the DNA is TGTGCCAGCAGCTTAGTCCGGGAATTGCGGGGAATTGAAACCCAGTACTTC. It translates to CASSLVRELRGIETQYF.

This chain joins TRBV6-2 or TRBV6-3 and TRBJ1-5, with 10 nucleotides matching TRBD1. V gave up 6 bases and J gave up 4 bases; unmatched junction bases: 3. This CDR3 has 14 residues. Germline V gene lookup returns CDR1 MNHEY and CDR2 SVGEGT. Here the CDR3 reads CASRWTGGNQPQHF. CDR3 nucleotide sequence: TGTGCCAGCAGGTGGACAGGGGGGAATCAGCCCCAGCATTTT.

This clonotype has only a few counts. The chain is built from TRBV19 and TRBJ1-3; D uncertain. CDR1 and CDR2 from the germline V gene are LNHDA and SQIVND (reference sequence). The CDR3 length is 15 residues. V lost 5 bases and J 4 bases, leaving 15 bases between the germline ends. In nucleotides, the CDR3 is TGTGCCAGTAGTCTGACATCTTCGAGCGGAAACACCATATATTTT. This encodes CASSLTSSSGNTIYF.

This clonotype was counted only a few times. This chain joins TRBV4-1 and TRBJ2-3; D not resolved. CDR3 size: 16 residues. With 1 base removed from V and 1 base from J, the gap between germline ends came to 12 bases. In germline, CDR1 is MGHRA, CDR2 YSYEKL. In DNA, the CDR3 is TGCGCCAGCAGCCAAGGTGGGGTAGCAGGCACAGATACGCAGTATTTT. Protein sequence: CASSQGGVAGTDTQYF.

The rearrangement uses TRBV20-1 and TRBJ2-1, with a weak D call TRBD1 (5 bases). Per germline, CDR1 DFQATT and CDR2 SNEGSKA (reference sequence). Trimming cost V 6 bases and J 3 bases, with 9 bases left between them. This CDR3 is built from 12 residues. The CDR3 region has the DNA TGCAGTGCCATAGACAGCTACAATGAGCAGTTCTTC. Encoded protein: CSAIDSYNEQFF.

In this sample, this clonotype turned up a few times. V is TRBV6-2 or TRBV6-3 and J is TRBJ2-1, with TRBD1 matching over 11 bases. CDR3 length: 14 amino acids. Losses at the gene ends were 5 bases for V and 7 bases for J; bases not matched to a gene: 4. The germline V gene encodes CDR1 MNHEY and CDR2 SVGEGT. The CDR3 DNA sequence: TGTGCCAGCAGTCGGGACAGGGGGATGAATGAGCAGTTCTTC. This gives the protein CASSRDRGMNEQFF.

The chain uses TRBV7-2 and TRBJ1-3, with 7 nucleotides matching TRBD1. CDR3 length equals 21 residues. Looked up from germline, CDR1 is SGHTA and CDR2 is FQGNSA. V trimming: 0 bases; J trimming: 0 bases; junction bases outside the gene matches: 17. The CDR3 sequence is CASSLAYGTVEEYLSGNTIYF. CDR3 DNA sequence: TGTGCCAGCAGCTTAGCGTATGGGACAGTTGAAGAGTACCTCTCTGGAAACACCATATATTTT.

This clonotype appeared a few times. The J gene is TRBJ1-1, the V gene TRBV12-3 or TRBV12-4, with unresolved D. This CDR3 contains 12 residues. Trimming shortened V by 6 bases and J by 11 bases, and 16 bases separated the two germline ends. CDR3 bases: TGTGCCAGCAGCCCCTCCCATATGAGGGCTTTCTTT. Its protein is CASSPSHMRAFF.

The rearrangement joins TRBV20-1 to TRBJ2-1; tentatively, D is TRBD2 (6 bases). Germline V CDR1 and CDR2: DFQATT, SNEGSKA (reference sequence). The CDR3 contains 14 residues. Trimming removed 3 bases from V and 2 bases from J, with 11 bases in between. Here the CDR3 reads CSASSGLTYNEQFF. The CDR3 nucleotides read TGCAGTGCTAGTTCAGGACTAACCTACAATGAGCAGTTCTTC.

This clonotype was observed many times. This sequence joins TRBV11-2 and TRBJ2-7; tentative D call: TRBD2 (5 bases). Germline lookup yields CDR1 SGHAT and CDR2 FQNNGV. Trimming left V 5 bases short and J 4 bases short, with 18 bases between. This CDR3 comprises 15 residues. Written as DNA, the CDR3 is TGTGCCAGCAGCCTTATGAGAGGGCTTCGGTACGAGCAGTACTTC. Protein sequence: CASSLMRGLRYEQYF.

CDR3 nucleotide sequence: TGTGCCAGCAGCCGACACAAAGAATATAGCGGGAGGGCCTTGGATGAGCAGTTCTTC. It is translated as CASSRHKEYSGRALDEQFF. The genes are TRBV7-2 and TRBJ2-1; the match to TRBD2 covers 11 bases. The J segment lost 8 bases and the V segment lost 5 bases, leaving 20 bases of the junction unmatched. Germline lookup yields CDR1 SGHTA and CDR2 FQGNSA. The CDR3 length is 19 residues.

This clonotype appeared a few times. The DNA of the CDR3 is TGTGCCAGCAGCCCGGGGGGGGTTGAAGAAAAACTGTTTTTT. It translates to CASSPGGVEEKLFF. The chain carries TRBV5-4 and TRBJ1-4; tentative D call: TRBD1 (5 bases). Trimming left V 4 bases short and J 8 bases short, with 15 bases between. Germline lookup yields CDR1 SGHNT and CDR2 YYREEE (reference sequence). The CDR3 length is 14 residues.

The chain recombines TRBV29-1 with TRBJ1-1; D might be TRBD1 (5 bases). The germline V gene encodes CDR1 SQVTM and CDR2 ANQGSEA. The CDR3 has 15 amino acids. The V gene lost 5 bases and the J gene lost 1 base, with 17 bases spanning the gap. The CDR3 DNA sequence: TGCAGCGTTCAGGCAGGGAGACGATCGAACACTGAAGCTTTCTTT. This sequence encodes CSVQAGRRSNTEAFF.

This clonotype was counted at least ten times. This chain connects TRBV7-8 to TRBJ1-1; a weak D match, TRBD1 (5 bases). This CDR3 is built from 13 residues. The V end was cut by 5 bases, the J end by 5 bases, with 12 bases between. Germline assignment: CDR1 SGHVS and CDR2 FQNEAQ. CDR3 DNA sequence: TGTGCCAGCAGCACCAGGGTTCGGACTGAAGCTTTCTTT. Its translation: CASSTRVRTEAFF.